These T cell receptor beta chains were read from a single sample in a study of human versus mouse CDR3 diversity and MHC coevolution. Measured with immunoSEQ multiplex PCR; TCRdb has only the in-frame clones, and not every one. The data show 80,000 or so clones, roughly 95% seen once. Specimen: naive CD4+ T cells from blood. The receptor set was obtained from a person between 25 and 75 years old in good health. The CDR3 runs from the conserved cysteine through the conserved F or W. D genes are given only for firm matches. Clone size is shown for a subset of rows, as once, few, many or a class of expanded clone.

cdr3_nt: TGTGCCAGCAGCTTACCGTTGACAGGGCGGACCGGGGAGCTGTTTTTT; cdr3_aa: CASSLPLTGRTGELFF; clone_size: .; v_call: TRBV7-3; j_call: TRBJ2-2; d_call: TRBD1
cdr3_nt: TGTGCCAGTAGGGGACAGGGGGGCCCTGAAGCTTTCTTT; cdr3_aa: CASRGQGGPEAFF; clone_size: .; v_call: TRBV19; j_call: TRBJ1-1; d_call: TRBD1
cdr3_nt: TGTGCCAGCCAAGGGGCAGGGACATACAATGAGCAGTTCTTC; cdr3_aa: CASQGAGTYNEQFF; clone_size: .; v_call: TRBV18; j_call: TRBJ2-1; d_call: .
cdr3_nt: TGTGCCAGCAGCCTCCCCGGGACTAGTGGAACCGGGGAGCTGTTTTTT; cdr3_aa: CASSLPGTSGTGELFF; clone_size: .; v_call: TRBV4-2; j_call: TRBJ2-2; d_call: TRBD2
cdr3_nt: TGTGCCAGCAGTTACTCGAGTAGTAACAGGGTGGCGTTTTTT; cdr3_aa: CASSYSSSNRVAFF; clone_size: .; v_call: TRBV6-6; j_call: TRBJ1-4; d_call: .
cdr3_nt: TGTGCCAGCAGCTTGTCCGGCAGGGGTAACTATGGCTACACCTTC; cdr3_aa: CASSLSGRGNYGYTF; clone_size: .; v_call: TRBV7-3; j_call: TRBJ1-2; d_call: .
cdr3_nt: TGTGCCAGTAGTATAGACGTGTACAATGAGCAGTTCTTC; cdr3_aa: CASSIDVYNEQFF; clone_size: .; v_call: TRBV19; j_call: TRBJ2-1; d_call: .
cdr3_nt: TGTGCCAGCACTAGCTCCTACGAGCAGTACTTC; cdr3_aa: CASTSSYEQYF; clone_size: .; v_call: TRBV2; j_call: TRBJ2-7; d_call: .
cdr3_nt: TGTGCCAGTAGCAACAAAGCGGGGGGTGACTATGGCTACACCTTC; cdr3_aa: CASSNKAGGDYGYTF; clone_size: .; v_call: TRBV19; j_call: TRBJ1-2; d_call: .
cdr3_nt: TGTGCCAGCAGCGTAGGAACAGGCACCTTCTCCTACGAGCAGTACTTC; cdr3_aa: CASSVGTGTFSYEQYF; clone_size: .; v_call: TRBV9; j_call: TRBJ2-7; d_call: .
cdr3_nt: TGTGCCAGCAGCCCGCCCCCGGGGAAATCCTACGAGCAGTACTTC; cdr3_aa: CASSPPPGKSYEQYF; clone_size: .; v_call: TRBV7-2; j_call: TRBJ2-7; d_call: .
cdr3_nt: TGCGCCAGCAGCTTGGGTCTACAGGGGGCCGGTCTCGCTGAAGCTTTCTTT; cdr3_aa: CASSLGLQGAGLAEAFF; clone_size: once; v_call: TRBV5-1; j_call: TRBJ1-1; d_call: TRBD1
cdr3_nt: TGTGCCAGCAGGGCTAAAGCGGGGGGGACCGGGGAGCTGTTTTTT; cdr3_aa: CASRAKAGGTGELFF; clone_size: .; v_call: TRBV11-3; j_call: TRBJ2-2; d_call: TRBD2
cdr3_nt: TGTGCCAGCAGTTTAACGAGGGACAGGGTTCAGCCCCAGCATTTT; cdr3_aa: CASSLTRDRVQPQHF; clone_size: .; v_call: TRBV27; j_call: TRBJ1-5; d_call: TRBD1
cdr3_nt: TGTGCCAGCAGTTACTCCGGTGCTAGGAGCTCCTACGAGCAGTACTTC; cdr3_aa: CASSYSGARSSYEQYF; clone_size: .; v_call: TRBV6-5; j_call: TRBJ2-7; d_call: .
cdr3_nt: TGTGCCTGGAGTGCAGGGCTGCGAGCCTACGAGCAGTACTTC; cdr3_aa: CAWSAGLRAYEQYF; clone_size: .; v_call: TRBV30; j_call: TRBJ2-7; d_call: .
cdr3_nt: TGTGCCAGCAGCCGCACGGGGATGAACACTGAAGCTTTCTTT; cdr3_aa: CASSRTGMNTEAFF; clone_size: .; v_call: TRBV5-4; j_call: TRBJ1-1; d_call: .
cdr3_nt: TGTGCCACCAGCAGAGGAGTCGGGGGGCCTGGAAACACCATATATTTT; cdr3_aa: CATSRGVGGPGNTIYF; clone_size: .; v_call: TRBV15; j_call: TRBJ1-3; d_call: .
cdr3_nt: TGTGTCGTATTCTCGTTCGAGACCCAGTACTTC; cdr3_aa: CVVFSFETQYF; clone_size: .; v_call: TRBV7-9; j_call: TRBJ2-5; d_call: .
cdr3_nt: TGTGCCAGCAGTGGGTCGACTAGCGGGGCGTACAATGAGCAGTTCTTC; cdr3_aa: CASSGSTSGAYNEQFF; clone_size: .; v_call: TRBV6-1; j_call: TRBJ2-1; d_call: TRBD2
cdr3_nt: TGTGCCAGCCGGGACAGGGCCACAGATACGCAGTATTTT; cdr3_aa: CASRDRATDTQYF; clone_size: .; v_call: TRBV6-1; j_call: TRBJ2-3; d_call: TRBD1
cdr3_nt: TGTGCCAGCAGTTCCCCCGGGTCTGGAAACACCATATATTTT; cdr3_aa: CASSSPGSGNTIYF; clone_size: few; v_call: TRBV28; j_call: TRBJ1-3; d_call: .
cdr3_nt: TGTGCCAGCAGGGGGCTACCCTACGAGCAGTACTTC; cdr3_aa: CASRGLPYEQYF; clone_size: .; v_call: TRBV13; j_call: TRBJ2-7; d_call: .
cdr3_nt: TGTGCCAGCGGGGACCAGACAGGGCTATACCACGAGCAGTACTTC; cdr3_aa: CASGDQTGLYHEQYF; clone_size: .; v_call: TRBV5-4; j_call: TRBJ2-7; d_call: TRBD1
cdr3_nt: TGTGCCAGCAGGAGGGACAGGGGGCTTCGAGGAACTGAAGCTTTCTTT; cdr3_aa: CASRRDRGLRGTEAFF; clone_size: once; v_call: TRBV25-1; j_call: TRBJ1-1; d_call: TRBD1
cdr3_nt: TGTGCCAGCAGCCGGGGGGGGAGCGGAGGCACAGATACGCAGTATTTT; cdr3_aa: CASSRGGSGGTDTQYF; clone_size: .; v_call: TRBV7-2; j_call: TRBJ2-3; d_call: TRBD2
cdr3_nt: TGTGCCAGCAGTAGGGGCGCGGGGGGTAATTCACCCCTCCACTTT; cdr3_aa: CASSRGAGGNSPLHF; clone_size: .; v_call: TRBV7-9; j_call: TRBJ1-6; d_call: .
cdr3_nt: TGTGCCAGCAGTGAAAGGGGGGACTATAGCCCCCAAGCTTTCTTT; cdr3_aa: CASSERGDYSPQAFF; clone_size: .; v_call: TRBV6-1; j_call: TRBJ1-1; d_call: .
cdr3_nt: TGTGCCAGCAGCCCGATAGCGGGAGCCAATGAGCAGTTCTTC; cdr3_aa: CASSPIAGANEQFF; clone_size: .; v_call: TRBV6-4; j_call: TRBJ2-1; d_call: TRBD2
cdr3_nt: TGTGCCAGCAGTCCGCGAAAATACGGGAGGAGCACAGATACGCAGTATTTT; cdr3_aa: CASSPRKYGRSTDTQYF; clone_size: .; v_call: TRBV27; j_call: TRBJ2-3; d_call: TRBD2
cdr3_nt: TGTGCCAGCAGCTCCCGACAGGGTTGGACAGATACGCAGTATTTT; cdr3_aa: CASSSRQGWTDTQYF; clone_size: .; v_call: TRBV5-8; j_call: TRBJ2-3; d_call: TRBD1
cdr3_nt: TGTGCCAGCAGCCCCCCGGGACAGGGGTCGACAGGGGCCAACGTCCTGACTTTC; cdr3_aa: CASSPPGQGSTGANVLTF; clone_size: .; v_call: TRBV5-4; j_call: TRBJ2-6; d_call: TRBD1
cdr3_nt: TGCGCCAGCAGCGGGGCAATTGAAGATGAGCAGTTCTTC; cdr3_aa: CASSGAIEDEQFF; clone_size: .; v_call: TRBV5-1; j_call: TRBJ2-1; d_call: .
cdr3_nt: TGTGCCAGTAGTATGGCAGGGGGTTCCCTCAGGTTCTACGAGCAGTACTTC; cdr3_aa: CASSMAGGSLRFYEQYF; clone_size: .; v_call: TRBV19; j_call: TRBJ2-7; d_call: TRBD1
cdr3_nt: TGTGCCAGCAGCCAGACTAGCGGGAGTTACGAGCAGTACTTC; cdr3_aa: CASSQTSGSYEQYF; clone_size: once; v_call: TRBV6-1; j_call: TRBJ2-7; d_call: TRBD2
cdr3_nt: TGTGCCAGCAGCGTAGCTCTCCAGGAGGACGAGCAGTACTTC; cdr3_aa: CASSVALQEDEQYF; clone_size: .; v_call: TRBV9; j_call: TRBJ2-7; d_call: .
cdr3_nt: TGTGCCATCAGTGAGTCTGGGGAGGCCACTGAAGCTTTCTTT; cdr3_aa: CAISESGEATEAFF; clone_size: .; v_call: TRBV10-3; j_call: TRBJ1-1; d_call: .
cdr3_nt: TGTGCCAGCTCACTCCTTCAATTGACCGGGACAGGCGGATGGGAAAAACTGTTTTTT; cdr3_aa: CASSLLQLTGTGGWEKLFF; clone_size: .; v_call: TRBV18; j_call: TRBJ1-4; d_call: TRBD1
cdr3_nt: TGCGCCAGCAGCCAAGGGGAGCCCTTGGGCTACACCTTC; cdr3_aa: CASSQGEPLGYTF; clone_size: .; v_call: TRBV4-3; j_call: TRBJ1-2; d_call: .
cdr3_nt: TGTGCCAGTAGCCCTACCGCCGGGGAGCTGTTTTTT; cdr3_aa: CASSPTAGELFF; clone_size: .; v_call: TRBV19; j_call: TRBJ2-2; d_call: .
cdr3_nt: TGTGCCAGCAGTTCGCTGGGACAGGGGGGGCACAGGTTAGGTCAAAACATTCAGTACTTC; cdr3_aa: CASSSLGQGGHRLGQNIQYF; clone_size: .; v_call: TRBV27; j_call: TRBJ2-4; d_call: TRBD1
cdr3_nt: TGCGCCAGCAGCTTGTATGGGCGGGCCTCCTACGAGCAGTACTTC; cdr3_aa: CASSLYGRASYEQYF; clone_size: once; v_call: TRBV5-1; j_call: TRBJ2-7; d_call: .
cdr3_nt: TGTGCCAGCAGCTTAGTCGGACAGGGATACAATGAGCAGTTCTTC; cdr3_aa: CASSLVGQGYNEQFF; clone_size: .; v_call: TRBV7-8; j_call: TRBJ2-1; d_call: TRBD1
cdr3_nt: TGTGCCAGCAGCGCCCAATCGGGGGGCTACATCTTC; cdr3_aa: CASSAQSGGYIF; clone_size: .; v_call: TRBV9; j_call: TRBJ1-2; d_call: .
cdr3_nt: TGTGCCAGCAGTGGGGCCGGGACAGTATTATGGGAGCAGTACTTC; cdr3_aa: CASSGAGTVLWEQYF; clone_size: .; v_call: TRBV25-1; j_call: TRBJ2-7; d_call: TRBD1
cdr3_nt: TGCAGCGGGGGGGGTTACTATGGCTACACCTTC; cdr3_aa: CSGGGYYGYTF; clone_size: .; v_call: TRBV29-1; j_call: TRBJ1-2; d_call: .
cdr3_nt: TGTGCCAGCTCACGGGGGGACACTGAAGCTTTCTTT; cdr3_aa: CASSRGDTEAFF; clone_size: .; v_call: TRBV18; j_call: TRBJ1-1; d_call: .
cdr3_nt: TGTGCCAGCAGCTCACCACGGACAGCCTTTAATGAAAAACTGTTTTTT; cdr3_aa: CASSSPRTAFNEKLFF; clone_size: .; v_call: TRBV4-2; j_call: TRBJ1-4; d_call: .
cdr3_nt: TGTGCCAGCAGCTACGGACAGGGCCTTAATTCACCCCTCCACTTT; cdr3_aa: CASSYGQGLNSPLHF; clone_size: .; v_call: TRBV6-5; j_call: TRBJ1-6; d_call: TRBD1
cdr3_nt: TGTGCCAGCAGTTTCAAACCCCCGACAGGGGGTACTGAAGCTTTCTTT; cdr3_aa: CASSFKPPTGGTEAFF; clone_size: .; v_call: TRBV27; j_call: TRBJ1-1; d_call: TRBD1
cdr3_nt: TGTGCCAGCAGACCTCAGGGGTCCTACGAGCAGTACTTC; cdr3_aa: CASRPQGSYEQYF; clone_size: .; v_call: TRBV7-9; j_call: TRBJ2-7; d_call: .
cdr3_nt: TGTGCCAGCAGGGGACTAGCGGCTAGCACAGATACGCAGTATTTT; cdr3_aa: CASRGLAASTDTQYF; clone_size: once; v_call: TRBV6-1; j_call: TRBJ2-3; d_call: TRBD2
cdr3_nt: TGTGCCAGCAGCCAAGAGGGAGAACAGGGCTACAATCAGCCCCAGCATTTT; cdr3_aa: CASSQEGEQGYNQPQHF; clone_size: .; v_call: TRBV14; j_call: TRBJ1-5; d_call: .